This TCR beta chain is from a study of blood T cell repertoires in COVID-19. Study at large: The origin of the acute and convalescent COVID-19 samples was the United States, Italy and Spain. Sample material is recorded as cDNA or gDNA derived from T cells, B-cell-depleted T cells, or PBMCs.

The authors' processing: Nucleated cell counts were estimated from reference gene primer amplification. Sequenced by immunoSEQ multiplex PCR; TCRdb stores in-frame clones only, minus some. V and J calls and clone size follow that table, whereas D and trimming were derived from the DNA. The sample holds a few hundred thousand clones, less than 90% seen once. The germline CDR1 and CDR2 sequences are MGHDK and SYGVNS. V shed 0 bases and J shed 3 bases, with 6 bases lying between them. The CDR3 sequence is 14 residues long. Sequencing was carried out using peripheral blood. This clonotype was obtained from a woman aged 50 to 65 with acute or convalescent COVID-19. This chain joins TRBV25-1 and TRBJ2-1; the D gene is possibly TRBD1 (5 bases). CDR3 loop: CASSEYRDYNEQFF. As DNA, the CDR3 is TGTGCCAGCAGTGAATACAGGGACTACAATGAGCAGTTCTTC. The full variable domain, with the rest looked up from reference TRBV25-1 and TRBJ2-1, is EADIYQTPRYLVIGTGKKITLECSQTMGHDKMYWYQQDPGMELHLIHYSYGVNSTEKGDLSSESTVSRIRTEHFPLTLESARPSHTSQYLCASSEYRDYNEQFFGPGTRLTVL.